This is a list of T cell receptor beta chains from one sample in a study of T cell responses to AZD1222 COVID-19 vaccine. Using immunoSEQ multiplex PCR, the repertoire was profiled, and TCRdb retains in-frame clones only, with some absent. The sample holds 80,000 or so clones, 92% seen once. Source: peripheral blood, taken 28 days after the second AZD1222 dose. Receptors originate from an adult who received the AZD1222 COVID-19 vaccine. Both conserved end residues are trimmed from each CDR3. Each record gives: CDR3 protein, V gene.

CDR3aa: ASSLGGTGPLEQY; v_gene: TRBV7-2
CDR3aa: ASSYSLAGNTGELF; v_gene: TRBV6-5
CDR3aa: ASSLSSGELF; v_gene: TRBV12-3/TRBV12-4
CDR3aa: AISESVGWQY; v_gene: TRBV10-3
CDR3aa: AISDGGSNYGYT; v_gene: TRBV10-3
CDR3aa: ASNIGGGETQY; v_gene: TRBV12-3/TRBV12-4
CDR3aa: ASSYRLWSDTQY; v_gene: TRBV6-5
CDR3aa: ASSVLAGDTGELF; v_gene: TRBV6-4
CDR3aa: ASSSYRETQY; v_gene: TRBV7-2
CDR3aa: ASSPRVQGANTGELF; v_gene: TRBV5-5
CDR3aa: ASSVVGRVGDTIY; v_gene: TRBV9
CDR3aa: ASSPAGTYGYT; v_gene: TRBV12-3/TRBV12-4
CDR3aa: ASSYSPSGSVYSYEQY; v_gene: TRBV7-6
CDR3aa: ASSLFGGDYGYT; v_gene: TRBV5-1
CDR3aa: ASSLVGQGVEKLF; v_gene: TRBV5-1
CDR3aa: ASSVDRELGKGYGYT; v_gene: TRBV5-4
CDR3aa: ASSSPGAGNTIY; v_gene: TRBV6-6
CDR3aa: ASGGTASYEQY; v_gene: TRBV12-3/TRBV12-4
CDR3aa: ASSLDRDTQY; v_gene: TRBV7-3
CDR3aa: ASSVVGIYGYT; v_gene: TRBV9
CDR3aa: ASSPDRGLTYEQY; v_gene: TRBV7-2
CDR3aa: ASSREGSQTQY; v_gene: TRBV7-8
CDR3aa: ASIQHQLRGEETQY; v_gene: TRBV28
CDR3aa: ASSALSTSGGITDTQY; v_gene: TRBV9
CDR3aa: ASSLVRQGGTEAF; v_gene: TRBV11-1
CDR3aa: ASSRTSETDTQY; v_gene: TRBV5-5
CDR3aa: ASSFGVLALH; v_gene: TRBV7-9
CDR3aa: ASSIGNTEAF; v_gene: TRBV19
CDR3aa: ASSERAGGDYGYT; v_gene: TRBV6-1
CDR3aa: ASSITVISSYNEQF; v_gene: TRBV19
CDR3aa: ASSSNRASTDTQY; v_gene: TRBV28
CDR3aa: ASSYLSGETQY; v_gene: TRBV6-2/TRBV6-3
CDR3aa: ASSLALGQGTGNTIY; v_gene: TRBV5-1
CDR3aa: ASRIGGPGNTEAF; v_gene: TRBV28
CDR3aa: ASSGRGGEKLF; v_gene: TRBV27
CDR3aa: ASSPGSSYEQY; v_gene: TRBV18
CDR3aa: ASSHRGSNNSPLH; v_gene: TRBV6-5
CDR3aa: ASRMRGMNTEAF; v_gene: TRBV28
CDR3aa: ASSLSRGRSQPQH; v_gene: TRBV18
CDR3aa: ASSVSRAGGEKLF; v_gene: TRBV9
CDR3aa: ASRKRDRGDEQY; v_gene: TRBV28
CDR3aa: ASSQDKAGGLTQY; v_gene: TRBV3-1/TRBV3-2
CDR3aa: ASSQVDYQGRATEAF; v_gene: TRBV14
CDR3aa: SVEEFGAGGAGAF; v_gene: TRBV29-1
CDR3aa: ASSFRGLTGNTIY; v_gene: TRBV7-8
CDR3aa: ASSQDKGNTDTQY; v_gene: TRBV4-3
CDR3aa: ASSQTGTNTEAF; v_gene: TRBV3-1/TRBV3-2
CDR3aa: ASRETGGAISGYT; v_gene: TRBV9
CDR3aa: ASSKPGQANLNEKLF; v_gene: TRBV19
CDR3aa: ASSPQAGVYNEQF; v_gene: TRBV11-1
CDR3aa: ASSQDSSGNTIY; v_gene: TRBV3-1/TRBV3-2
CDR3aa: ASSLAGQKSTDTQY; v_gene: TRBV5-1
CDR3aa: ASSRQTSGSTDTQY; v_gene: TRBV6-6
CDR3aa: ATSLSYNSPLH; v_gene: TRBV15
CDR3aa: ASSESRGTGSEKLF; v_gene: TRBV25-1